This T cell receptor beta chain originates from a study of blood T cell repertoires in COVID-19. Original processing notes: Estimated nucleated cell counts came from reference gene primer amplification. Method: immunoSEQ multiplex PCR; TCRdb's copy keeps in-frame clones and lacks some. That table is the source of V, J and clone size, and D and trimming were worked out from the DNA. The data hold 80,000 to 90,000 clones, with about 85% observed a single time. Germline V CDR1 and CDR2: LGHNA, YSLEER. With 0 bases clipped from V and 6 bases from J, the junction kept 10 bases outside the gene matches. CDR3 size: 17 residues.

The TCR comes from a woman between 65 and 79 years old with acute or convalescent COVID-19. The gene calls are TRBV4-3 and TRBJ2-3, with 9 positions matching TRBD2. The sequenced material came from peripheral blood. CDR3 sequence: CASSQDLSSGIWDTQYF. The CDR3 DNA is TGCGCCAGCAGCCAAGATCTGTCTAGCGGGATTTGGGATACGCAGTATTTT.